This T cell receptor beta chain was captured by sequencing in a study of cytomegalovirus exposure and HLA in healthy donors. General observations from the study: Most likely, a cluster of highly shared sequence variants arose as a sequencing artifact. A missense variant in DCLRE1C was later tied to TCR beta V- and J-gene trimming.

The PCR was carried out with 60 Vbeta primers and 13 Jbeta primers. In the original analysis: An analysis performed later counted 81 million or so unique TCR beta chains (roughly 11 million of them shared). Method: immunoSEQ multiplex PCR; TCRdb's copy keeps in-frame clones and lacks some. Clone size and the V and J calls come from that table; the DNA yielded D and trimming. The sample has roughly 100,000 clones. The study sampled nominally healthy donors, though unrecorded immune exposures were likely. The V gene end was trimmed by 2 bases and the J gene end by 2 bases; junction bases not matched to a gene: 0. The CDR3 runs to 15 residues. Germline V gene sequence: CDR1 ENHRY, CDR2 SYGVKD. A remark on this clone: Its specificity is not known.

The sample taken for sequencing was PBMCs. The receptor's source is a man aged 35-49 years in good health and CMV-seronegative. This rearrangement joins TRBV10-3 to TRBJ2-7, with 13 positions matching TRBD2. The CDR3 loop is CAISEGTSGTYEQYF. CDR3 coding DNA: TGTGCCATCAGTGAGGGGACTAGCGGGACCTACGAGCAGTACTTC.